A single sample is the source of the 19 T cell receptor beta chains below, sequenced in a study of naive and memory T cell subsets. Two oligonucleotides, mixed equimolar, formed the beta constant-region primer covering TRBC1 and TRBC2. Four rounds of PCR amplified the ligated cDNA using nested alpha and beta constant-region primers plus SP2. TCRdb passed the UMI-ligation and nested PCR reads through MiXCR, listing each CDR3 protein once. The top ten clones hold approximately 1.1% of a sample with over 65,000 distinct CDR3 sequences, about 9.9% of them seen once. Sample: naive CD8+ T cells from blood. The origin of the receptors is a human donor in good health.

The chain employs TRBV4-1 and TRBJ2-1, with D perhaps TRBD1 (5 bases). CDR1 is MGHRA, CDR2 YSYEKL, per germline. CDR3 size: 17 residues. V was cut by 0 bases and J by 2 bases, with 14 bases left in between. The CDR3 sequence: CASSQDKGVVTYNEQFF. CDR3 in DNA: TGCGCCAGCAGCCAAGATAAAGGGGTTGTGACCTACAATGAGCAGTTCTTC.

The V gene is TRBV9, the J gene TRBJ2-3; the D is unclear. Per germline, CDR1 SGDLS and CDR2 YYNGEE. The CDR3 runs 14 residues. Trimming removed 0 bases from V and 3 bases from J, with 8 bases in between. CDR3 coding DNA: TGTGCCAGCAGCGTAGAGGGCAGAACAGATACGCAGTATTTT. Protein: CASSVEGRTDTQYF.

V is TRBV4-3 and J is TRBJ2-6; D possibly matches TRBD1 or TRBD2 (5 bases each). Germline lookup yields CDR1 LGHNA and CDR2 YSLEER. The CDR3 loop spans 13 amino acids. The V end lost 5 bases, the J end lost 4 bases, and 6 bases lay between the germline ends. In DNA form, the CDR3 reads TGCGCCAGCAGCTGGGGGGGGGCCAACGTCCTGACTTTC. Translating gives CASSWGGANVLTF.

The sample holds a few counts of this clonotype. The V call is TRBV25-1, the J call TRBJ2-1; no clear D. The CDR3 totals 15 residues. The germline V and J ends were trimmed by 1 base and 7 bases, with 14 bases remaining between them. Germline V CDR1 and CDR2: MGHDK, SYGVNS. CDR3 amino acids: CASSESVDPANEQFF. In DNA form, the CDR3 reads TGTGCCAGCAGTGAATCGGTGGACCCGGCGAATGAGCAGTTCTTC.

The sample holds many counts of this clonotype. The chain uses TRBV2 and TRBJ2-4; TRBD2 matches at 8 bases. CDR1 SNHLY and CDR2 FYNNEI come from the germline V gene. The CDR3 totals 19 residues. V lost 7 bases to trimming and J lost 0 bases; unmatched junction nucleotides: 17. CDR3 protein: CASMGLDGQTPLAKNIQYF. CDR3 DNA sequence: TGTGCCAGCATGGGACTAGACGGGCAGACGCCACTAGCCAAAAACATTCAGTACTTC.

This clonotype has only a few counts. The chain recombines TRBV7-8 with TRBJ2-3, with 11 bases that match TRBD2. The trim removed 4 bases at V and 3 bases at J, leaving 3 bases unmatched. The CDR3 length is 15 residues. CDR1 and CDR2 (germline): SGHVS, FQNEAQ. The CDR3 bases are TGTGCCAGCAGCTCACTAGCGGGAGCTACAGATACGCAGTATTTT. Its protein is CASSSLAGATDTQYF.

This clonotype has a handful of counts. The V and J genes are TRBV3-1 and TRBJ2-1; D possibly corresponds to TRBD2 (6 bases). V gave up 4 bases and J gave up 10 bases, with 20 bases separating them. Germline V gene lookup returns CDR1 LGHDT and CDR2 YNNKEL (reference sequence). The length of the CDR3 is 15 residues. As DNA, the CDR3 is TGTGCCAGCAGCCTCTTAGCGGAGCTTTCCCCGGAGCAGTTCTTC. It is translated as CASSLLAELSPEQFF.

The chain has TRBV20-1 and TRBJ2-1; D is uncertain. There are 12 residues in the CDR3. The germline V gene encodes CDR1 DFQATT and CDR2 SNEGSKA (reference sequence). V was shortened by 3 bases and J by 8 bases, with 11 bases between the two germline ends. CDR3 residues: CSARGQSYEQFF. The CDR3 DNA follows: TGCAGTGCTAGGGGCCAGTCCTATGAGCAGTTCTTC.

This clonotype has a handful of counts. V and J are TRBV9 and TRBJ2-7; 9 nucleotides line up with TRBD2. J lost 7 bases, V lost 0 bases, and 8 bases had no gene match. This CDR3 is 15 amino acids long. CDR1 is SGDLS, CDR2 YYNGEE, per germline. The CDR3 nucleotides read TGTGCCAGCAGCGTAGACGGCGGGAGGGCCGTTGAGCAGTACTTC. Its protein product is CASSVDGGRAVEQYF.

There are a few counts of this clonotype. The V call is TRBV20-1, the J call TRBJ2-7, with TRBD1 identical over 8 bases. This CDR3 is built from 16 residues. The V segment lost 2 bases and the J segment 0 bases; nucleotides outside the gene matches: 9. Germline CDR1 and CDR2: DFQATT and SNEGSKA (reference sequence). In DNA, the CDR3 is TGCAGTGCTAGAAAAAAGGGGGACAGGTACTCCTACGAGCAGTACTTC. It codes for CSARKKGDRYSYEQYF.

This clonotype was counted ten times or more. This chain joins TRBV27 and TRBJ2-1; 8 nucleotides match TRBD2. The V gene's germline CDR1 is MNHEY and CDR2 SMNVEV (reference sequence). The CDR3 has 15 amino acids. After removal of 3 bases from V and 0 bases from J, the junction contained 1 base not matched to a gene. In DNA form, the CDR3 reads TGTGCCAGCAGTTTGAGCGGGAGCTCCTACAATGAGCAGTTCTTC. Encoded protein: CASSLSGSSYNEQFF.

This clonotype has more than one count but fewer than ten. The chain carries TRBV4-1 and TRBJ2-7; TRBD1 agrees at 8 bases. The ends lost 4 bases at V and 3 bases at J; junction bases unmatched: 8. This CDR3 has 15 amino acids. The germline CDR1 and CDR2 sequences are MGHRA and YSYEKL. The CDR3 DNA follows: TGCGCCAGCAGCCCGGAACAGGGGGGATTCTACGAGCAGTACTTC. This translates into CASSPEQGGFYEQYF.

This clonotype was recorded many times. The chain carries TRBV27 and TRBJ2-3, with a possible D match to TRBD2 (5 bases). V was clipped by 5 bases and J by 3 bases, with 12 bases between them. This CDR3 comprises 14 residues. CDR1 and CDR2 from the germline V gene are MNHEY and SMNVEV (reference sequence). The CDR3 DNA reads as TGTGCCAGCAGTCTTAGCGAGTTAACAGATACGCAGTATTTT. It translates to CASSLSELTDTQYF.

This clonotype has more than one count but fewer than ten. The J gene is TRBJ2-1, the V gene TRBV5-4; D possibly corresponds to TRBD2 (6 bases). The germline CDR1 and CDR2 sequences are SGHNT and YYREEE (reference sequence). The CDR3 has 15 amino acids. With 0 bases removed from V and 2 bases from J, the gap between germline ends came to 9 bases. This chain's CDR3 is CASSLERETYNEQFF. The CDR3 DNA sequence: TGTGCCAGCAGCTTGGAACGGGAGACCTACAATGAGCAGTTCTTC. Using reference TRBV5-4 and TRBJ2-1 for the parts outside the CDR3, the full variable domain is ETGVTQSPTHLIKTRGQQVTLRCSSQSGHNTVSWYQQALGQGPQFIFQYYREEENGRGNFPPRFSGLQFPNYSSELNVNALELDDSALYLCASSLERETYNEQFFGPGTRLTVL.

This clonotype was counted many times. CDR3 sequence reads: CASSLAGLNTDTQYF. The DNA of the CDR3 is TGTGCCAGCAGCTTAGCGGGACTCAACACAGATACGCAGTATTTT. J is TRBJ2-3 and V is TRBV13; possible D gene TRBD2, 6 bases. V shed 1 base and J shed 2 bases, with 10 bases lying between them. CDR1 is PRHDT and CDR2 is FYEKMQ in the germline V gene (reference sequence). The CDR3 runs 15 residues.

This sequence joins TRBV12-5 and TRBJ2-1; tentatively, D is TRBD1 (5 bases). The V end was cut by 6 bases, the J end by 0 bases, with 9 bases between. Germline V gene data show CDR1 as LGHNT and CDR2 as FRNRAP. The length of the CDR3 is 14 residues. This CDR3 is CASGGTGSYNEQFF. The CDR3 DNA reads TGTGCTAGTGGAGGTACAGGCTCCTACAATGAGCAGTTCTTC.

This clonotype has at least ten counts. The gene calls are TRBV30 and TRBJ2-1; 12 bases are a match to TRBD2. The germline CDR1 and CDR2 sequences are GTSNPN and SVGIG (reference sequence). This CDR3 comprises 13 residues. This CDR3 reads CAATSGSNNEQFF. The CDR3 DNA follows: TGTGCTGCGACTAGCGGGAGTAACAATGAGCAGTTCTTC.

This clonotype was seen many times. The chain joins TRBV7-8 to TRBJ2-7, with 10 bases matching TRBD2. J gave up 2 bases and V 6 bases, and 4 bases lay outside the gene matches. Germline V lookup: CDR1 SGHVS, CDR2 FQNEAQ. This CDR3 has 14 amino acids. The CDR3 loop is CASSRTSGPYEQYF. CDR3 DNA: TGTGCCAGCAGTAGGACTAGCGGCCCCTACGAGCAGTACTTC.

J is TRBJ2-7 and V is TRBV30, with 8 bases aligning to TRBD1. V was pared by 4 bases and J by 4 bases, with 6 bases of the junction left unmatched. This CDR3 contains 13 residues. CDR1 is GTSNPN, CDR2 SVGIG, per germline (reference sequence). The CDR3 loop reads CAWIPGGPYEQYF. Written as DNA, the CDR3 is TGTGCCTGGATCCCAGGGGGCCCATACGAGCAGTACTTC.